Each of the 4 T cell receptor beta chains below was sequenced from the same sample in a study of cytomegalovirus exposure and HLA in healthy donors. Vbeta (60) and Jbeta (13) primers were used in the PCR. Profiling relied on immunoSEQ multiplex PCR, and the TCRdb table lists in-frame clones only, not all of them. The sample carries some 150,000 clones, 70% to 90% recorded once. Source material: PBMCs. The receptor set was obtained from a middle-aged woman in good health and CMV-seropositive.

The chain's CDR3 is CASSRGQGAINEQFF. In DNA, the CDR3 is TGTGCCAGCAGCCGGGGACAGGGGGCGATCAATGAGCAGTTCTTC. The chain recombines TRBV11-3 with TRBJ2-1; 12 nucleotides align to TRBD1. The CDR3 loop spans 15 amino acids. V gave up 5 bases and J gave up 6 bases; unmatched junction bases: 5. CDR1 is SGHNT, CDR2 YENEEA, per germline. Combining the CDR3 with reference TRBV11-3 and TRBJ2-1 gives the whole variable domain EAGVVQSPRYKIIEKKQPVAFWCNPISGHNTLYWYLQNLGQGPELLIRYENEEAVDDSQLPKDRFSAERLKGVDSTLKIQPAELGDSAVYLCASSRGQGAINEQFFGPGTRLTVL.

The CDR3 bases are TGTGCCAGCTCACCACTAACGGGACTAGCGGAAACTAATGAGCAGTTCTTC. Translated: CASSPLTGLAETNEQFF. V is TRBV18 and J is TRBJ2-1, with 11 bases matching TRBD2. The trim removed 1 base at V and 7 bases at J, leaving 9 bases unmatched. Germline values: CDR1 KGHSH, CDR2 LQKENI. The CDR3 is made up of 17 amino acids.

CDR3 loop: CASSPWTGNTEAFF. CDR3 DNA sequence: TGTGCCAGTAGTCCGTGGACAGGGAACACTGAAGCTTTCTTT. This chain links TRBV19 with TRBJ1-1, with 7 bases matching TRBD1. V lost 5 bases to trimming and J lost 1 base; unmatched junction nucleotides: 4. The germline gives CDR1 LNHDA, CDR2 SQIVND (reference sequence). There are 14 residues in the CDR3.

The J gene is TRBJ2-7, the V gene TRBV2, with 9 bases identical to TRBD2. The V gene end was trimmed by 3 bases and the J gene end by 0 bases; junction bases not matched to a gene: 3. CDR1 is SNHLY, CDR2 FYNNEI, per germline. This CDR3 has 15 residues. CDR3 amino acids: CASSEASGVSYEQYF. CDR3 coding DNA: TGTGCCAGCAGTGAGGCTAGCGGGGTCTCCTACGAGCAGTACTTC.